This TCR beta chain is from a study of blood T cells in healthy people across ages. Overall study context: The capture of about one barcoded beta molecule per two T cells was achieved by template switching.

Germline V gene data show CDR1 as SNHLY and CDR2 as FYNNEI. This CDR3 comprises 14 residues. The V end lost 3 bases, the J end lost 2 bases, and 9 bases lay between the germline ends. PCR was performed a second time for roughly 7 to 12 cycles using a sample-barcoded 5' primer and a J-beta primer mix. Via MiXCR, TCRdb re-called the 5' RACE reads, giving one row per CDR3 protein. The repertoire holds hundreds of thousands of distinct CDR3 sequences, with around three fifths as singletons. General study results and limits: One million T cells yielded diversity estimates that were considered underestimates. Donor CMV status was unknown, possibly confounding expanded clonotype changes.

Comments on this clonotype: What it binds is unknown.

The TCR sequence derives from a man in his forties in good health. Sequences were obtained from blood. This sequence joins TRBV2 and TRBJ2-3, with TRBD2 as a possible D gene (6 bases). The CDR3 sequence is CASSEGLYTDTQYF. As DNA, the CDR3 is TGTGCCAGCAGTGAGGGACTTTACACAGATACGCAGTATTTT.